The 9 T cell receptor beta chains listed next were all sequenced from one sample in a study of early T cells in non-severe SARS-CoV-2 infection. Each CDR3 protein is one row after TCRdb ran MiXCR on the 5' RACE reads. The profile shows roughly 88,000 distinct CDR3 sequences, around 15% of them singletons. Material: whole blood. The receptors were sampled from an adult who was a healthcare worker with PCR-confirmed SARS-CoV-2 infection or an uninfected control (not recorded which).

This clonotype was observed once. V usage is TRBV5-1 and J usage is TRBJ2-3; the D is unclear. There are 15 residues in the CDR3. Germline V lookup: CDR1 SGHRS, CDR2 YFSETQ. V was clipped by 1 base and J by 0 bases, with 9 bases between them. The CDR3 DNA follows: TGCGCCAGCAGCTTGAGACACGGAAGCACAGATACGCAGTATTTT. Protein product: CASSLRHGSTDTQYF.

This rearrangement joins TRBV28 to TRBJ1-3; D remains unclear. This CDR3 is 16 amino acids long. V lost 6 bases and J 0 bases, leaving 15 bases between the germline ends. Germline V gene lookup returns CDR1 MDHEN and CDR2 SYDVKM. CDR3 protein: CASRPEGAGSGNTIYF. The CDR3 coding sequence is TGTGCCAGCAGACCCGAAGGTGCAGGCTCTGGAAACACCATATATTTT.

This clonotype was seen a few times. The rearrangement links TRBV29-1 to TRBJ2-3, with 7 bases aligning to TRBD1. V gave up 5 bases and J gave up 6 bases; unmatched junction bases: 5. The CDR3 contains 12 residues. Per germline, CDR1 SQVTM and CDR2 ANQGSEA. The CDR3 nucleotides read TGCAGCGTTAGAGGGGGCCGGGATACGCAGTATTTT. This sequence encodes CSVRGGRDTQYF.

This clonotype was found many times. J is TRBJ2-5 and V is TRBV10-3; D gene uncertain. The V end was cut by 0 bases, the J end by 1 base, with 6 bases between. CDR3 length: 14 amino acids. Germline lookup yields CDR1 ENHRY and CDR2 SYGVKD. The DNA for the CDR3 is TGTGCCATCAGTGAGTCGAGATCCCAAGAGACCCAGTACTTC. The encoded protein is CAISESRSQETQYF.

The chain uses TRBV20-1 and TRBJ2-7; TRBD2 might be the D (7 bases). Germline V gene lookup returns CDR1 DFQATT and CDR2 SNEGSKA (reference sequence). With 0 bases removed from V and 0 bases from J, the gap between germline ends came to 15 bases. The CDR3 is 16 residues long. CDR3 nucleotides: TGCAGTGCTAGAGATCACGGGGGGCCAAGCTCCTACGAGCAGTACTTC. Protein sequence: CSARDHGGPSSYEQYF.

In this sample, this clonotype turned up a few times. The chain combines TRBV28 with TRBJ2-7, with D perhaps matching TRBD1 (6 bases). The germline CDR1 and CDR2 sequences are MDHEN and SYDVKM. This CDR3 is built from 14 residues. V was cut by 3 bases and J by 2 bases, with 11 bases left in between. The CDR3 DNA is TGTGCCAGCAGTTTGTCAGGGACAACCTACGAGCAGTACTTC. Encoded protein: CASSLSGTTYEQYF.

The V and J genes are TRBV7-2 and TRBJ1-2; no clear D gene. The CDR3 consists of 13 residues. V was trimmed by 0 bases and J by 3 bases, leaving 5 bases between them. Germline lookup yields CDR1 SGHTA and CDR2 FQGNSA. CDR3 DNA sequence: TGTGCCAGCAGCTTAGCGGTGTACTATGGCTACACCTTC. It translates to CASSLAVYYGYTF.

The chain carries TRBV27 and TRBJ2-3, with D perhaps TRBD1 (7 bases). V was trimmed by 0 bases and J by 0 bases, leaving 16 bases between them. The CDR3 is 18 amino acids. The V gene's germline CDR1 is MNHEY and CDR2 SMNVEV (reference sequence). The CDR3 DNA reads TGTGCCAGCAGTTTATCGTCAGGAGGGGGCGGGAGCACAGATACGCAGTATTTT. This gives the protein CASSLSSGGGGSTDTQYF.

There are many counts of this clonotype. V gene TRBV6-5 combines with J gene TRBJ1-5; D is possibly TRBD1 (5 bases). This CDR3 region has 15 residues. V lost 0 bases and J lost 6, with 12 bases in between. Germline CDR1 is MNHEY and CDR2 is SVGAGI. The CDR3 reads CASSYSGAQGQPQHF. CDR3 nucleotides: TGTGCCAGCAGTTACTCCGGGGCTCAGGGTCAGCCCCAGCATTTT.